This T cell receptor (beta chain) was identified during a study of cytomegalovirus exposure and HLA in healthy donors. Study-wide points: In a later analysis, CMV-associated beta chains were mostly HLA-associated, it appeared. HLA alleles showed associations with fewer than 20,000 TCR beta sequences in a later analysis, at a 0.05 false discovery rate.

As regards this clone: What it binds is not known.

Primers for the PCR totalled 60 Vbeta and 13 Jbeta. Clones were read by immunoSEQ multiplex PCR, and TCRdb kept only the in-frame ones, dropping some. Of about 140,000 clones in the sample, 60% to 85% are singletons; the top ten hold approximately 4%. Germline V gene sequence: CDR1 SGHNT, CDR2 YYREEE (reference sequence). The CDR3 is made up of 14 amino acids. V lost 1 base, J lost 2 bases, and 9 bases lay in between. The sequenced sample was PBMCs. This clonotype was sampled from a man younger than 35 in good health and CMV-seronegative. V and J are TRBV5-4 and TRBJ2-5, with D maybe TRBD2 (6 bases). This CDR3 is CASSLSGVQETQYF. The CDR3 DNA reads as TGTGCCAGCAGCTTGTCGGGGGTGCAAGAGACCCAGTACTTC.